This note documents a single T cell receptor (beta chain) sequence. The record originates from a study of blood T cell repertoires in COVID-19. Study information: PBMCs, B-cell-depleted T cells, or T cells were the source of the cDNA or gDNA that made up the material.

Germline V gene data show CDR1 as SGDLS and CDR2 as YYNGEE. CDR3 length equals 17 residues. Trimming cost V 2 bases and J 5 bases, with 19 bases left between them. Assay used: immunoSEQ multiplex PCR; TCRdb lists only in-frame clones, some missing. The sample holds 100,000 to 150,000 clones, over 65% seen once. This chain links TRBV9 with TRBJ2-2; a weak D match, TRBD1 (6 bases). The sample consisted of peripheral blood. This clonotype was sampled from a man in his 60s with acute or convalescent COVID-19. The CDR3: CASSVPRGHAGTGELFF. CDR3 coding DNA: TGTGCCAGCAGCGTTCCCAGGGGTCACGCGGGTACCGGGGAGCTGTTTTTT.